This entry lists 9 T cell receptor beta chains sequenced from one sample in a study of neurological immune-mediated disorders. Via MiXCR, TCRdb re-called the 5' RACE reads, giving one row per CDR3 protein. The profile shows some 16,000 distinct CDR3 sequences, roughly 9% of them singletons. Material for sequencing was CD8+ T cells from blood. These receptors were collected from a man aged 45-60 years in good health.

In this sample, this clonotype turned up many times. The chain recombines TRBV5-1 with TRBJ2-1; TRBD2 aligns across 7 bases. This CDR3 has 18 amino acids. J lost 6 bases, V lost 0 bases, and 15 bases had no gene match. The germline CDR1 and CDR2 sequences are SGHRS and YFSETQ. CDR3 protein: CASSLEASGTMGINEQFF. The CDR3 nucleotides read TGCGCCAGCAGCTTGGAGGCTAGCGGTACCATGGGCATCAATGAGCAGTTCTTC.

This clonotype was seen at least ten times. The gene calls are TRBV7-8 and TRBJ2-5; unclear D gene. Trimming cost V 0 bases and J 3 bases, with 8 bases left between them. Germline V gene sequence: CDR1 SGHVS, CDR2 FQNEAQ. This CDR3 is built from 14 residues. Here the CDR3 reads CASSLADEEETQYF. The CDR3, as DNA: TGTGCCAGCAGCTTAGCGGATGAAGAAGAGACCCAGTACTTC.

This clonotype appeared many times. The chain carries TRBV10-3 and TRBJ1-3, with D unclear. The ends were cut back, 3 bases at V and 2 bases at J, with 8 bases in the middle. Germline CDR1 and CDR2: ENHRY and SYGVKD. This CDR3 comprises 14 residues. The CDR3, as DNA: TGTGCCATCAGTGAATCAGTTGCTGGAAACACCATATATTTT. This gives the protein CAISESVAGNTIYF.

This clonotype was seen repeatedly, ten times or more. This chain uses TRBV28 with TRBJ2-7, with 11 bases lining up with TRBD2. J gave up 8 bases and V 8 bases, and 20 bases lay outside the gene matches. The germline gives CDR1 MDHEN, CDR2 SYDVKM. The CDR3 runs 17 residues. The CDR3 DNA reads TGTGCCAGCTTGAGTGGTTCGGAACTAGCGGGAGTCCCTCAGCAGTACTTC. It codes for CASLSGSELAGVPQQYF.

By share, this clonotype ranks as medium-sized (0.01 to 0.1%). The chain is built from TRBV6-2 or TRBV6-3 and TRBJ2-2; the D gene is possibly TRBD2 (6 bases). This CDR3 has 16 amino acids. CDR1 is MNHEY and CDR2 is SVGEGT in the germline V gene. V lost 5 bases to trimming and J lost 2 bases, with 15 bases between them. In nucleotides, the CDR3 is TGTGCCAGCAGTCCACTAGCCGACCTAAACACCGGGGAGCTGTTTTTT. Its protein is CASSPLADLNTGELFF.

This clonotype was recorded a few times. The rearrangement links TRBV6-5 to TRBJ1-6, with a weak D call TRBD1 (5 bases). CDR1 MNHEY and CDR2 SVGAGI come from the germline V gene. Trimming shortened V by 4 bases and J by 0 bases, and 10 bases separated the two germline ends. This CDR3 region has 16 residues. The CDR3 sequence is CASSSRDHSYNSPLHF. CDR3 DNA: TGTGCCAGCAGTTCCCGGGACCACTCCTATAATTCACCCCTCCACTTT.

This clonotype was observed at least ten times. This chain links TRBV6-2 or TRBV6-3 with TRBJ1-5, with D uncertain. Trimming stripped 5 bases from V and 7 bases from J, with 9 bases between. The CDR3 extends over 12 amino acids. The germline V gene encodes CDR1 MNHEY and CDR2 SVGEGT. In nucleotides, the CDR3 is TGTGCCAGCAGTCCACCGACGCAGCCCCAGCATTTT. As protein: CASSPPTQPQHF.

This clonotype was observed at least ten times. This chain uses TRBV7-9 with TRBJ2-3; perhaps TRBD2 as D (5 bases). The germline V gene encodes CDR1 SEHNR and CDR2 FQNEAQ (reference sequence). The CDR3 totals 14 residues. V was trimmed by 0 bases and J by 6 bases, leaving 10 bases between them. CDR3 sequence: CASSLAGPGDTQYF. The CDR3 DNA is TGTGCCAGCAGCTTAGCCGGTCCGGGGGATACGCAGTATTTT.

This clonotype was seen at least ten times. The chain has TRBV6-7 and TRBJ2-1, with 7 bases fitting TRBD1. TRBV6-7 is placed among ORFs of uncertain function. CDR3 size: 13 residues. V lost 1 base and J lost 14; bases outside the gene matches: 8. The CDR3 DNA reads TGTGCCAGCAGTTACTGGAGGACAGGAAGAGAGTTCTTC. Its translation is CASSYWRTGREFF.